The 27 T cell receptor beta chains given below trace back to one sample, sequenced in a study of blood T cell repertoires in COVID-19 (dated by TCRdb to 2018 to 2020). Library prep was done by the immunoSEQ multiplex PCR assay. The clones in this table, taken by TCRdb from immuneACCESS, are in-frame only. Not every clone is retained; where verified, under half of the shortfall comes from an unresolved V gene, and the cause of the rest is unknown. This sample is represented by some 99,000 clones; approximately 72% of them were singletons. The ten largest make up around a quarter of the sample. Sequenced: peripheral blood. These receptors originate from a man aged 65 to 79 with acute or convalescent COVID-19.

This clone was seen more than once but under ten times. The chain combines TRBV11-2 with TRBJ2-3; 8 nucleotides agree with TRBD1. The CDR3 is 15 residues long. V shed 5 bases, J shed 0 bases, and the junction held 4 bases outside the gene matches. Germline V gene data show CDR1 as SGHAT and CDR2 as FQNNGV. CDR3 protein: CASSRRDRSTDTQYF. The CDR3 region has the DNA TGTGCCAGCAGCCGCCGGGACAGGAGCACAGATACGCAGTATTTT. Using reference TRBV11-2 and TRBJ2-3 for the parts outside the CDR3, the full variable domain is EAGVAQSPRYKIIEKRQSVAFWCNPISGHATLYWYQQILGQGPKLLIQFQNNGVVDDSQLPKDRFSAERLKGVDSTLKIQPAKLEDSAVYLCASSRRDRSTDTQYFGPGTRLTVL.

The chain is built from TRBV19 and TRBJ2-2; weak D call: TRBD1 (6 bases). The V end was cut by 2 bases, the J end by 6 bases, with 7 bases between. The CDR3 covers 13 residues. The germline CDR1 and CDR2 sequences are LNHDA and SQIVND (reference sequence). In DNA, the CDR3 is TGTGCCAGTAGTATAACAGGGTCCGGGGAGCTGTTTTTT. Its translation: CASSITGSGELFF. Filled out from reference TRBV19 and TRBJ2-2, the complete variable domain reads DGGITQSPKYLFRKEGQNVTLSCEQNLNHDAMYWYRQDPGQGLRLIYYSQIVNDFQKGDIAEGYSVSREKKESFPLTVTSAQKNPTAFYLCASSITGSGELFFGEGSRLTVL.

The J gene is TRBJ1-5, the V gene TRBV28, with 7 bases lining up with TRBD1. Germline CDR1 and CDR2: MDHEN and SYDVKM. The CDR3 sequence is 14 residues long. J lost 5 bases, V lost 3 bases, and 4 bases had no gene match. In DNA form, the CDR3 reads TGTGCCAGCAGTTTCCGACAGGGTCATCAGCCCCAGCATTTT. It yields the protein CASSFRQGHQPQHF.

To note about this clone: The same CDR3 arises from other DNA sequences in this sample as well. The rearrangement joins TRBV7-9 to TRBJ2-3, with no clear D. The CDR3 length is 12 residues. Germline CDR1 SEHNR, CDR2 FQNEAQ (reference sequence). V lost 5 bases and J lost 4, with 7 bases in between. In DNA, the CDR3 is TGTGCCAGCAGCCTTATCGCAGATACGCAGTATTTT. Protein sequence: CASSLIADTQYF. Full variable domain (outside the CDR3, taken from reference TRBV7-9 and TRBJ2-3): DTGVSQNPRHKITKRGQNVTFRCDPISEHNRLYWYRQTLGQGPEFLTYFQNEAQLEKSRLLSDRFSAERPKGSFSTLEIQRTEQGDSAMYLCASSLIADTQYFGPGTRLTVL.

This clone occurred once. The genes are TRBV19 and TRBJ1-5; 7 nucleotides agree with TRBD1. With 2 bases clipped from V and 6 bases from J, the junction kept 7 bases outside the gene matches. Germline V gene sequence: CDR1 LNHDA, CDR2 SQIVND (reference sequence). This CDR3 spans 15 amino acids. The CDR3 sequence is CASSINTGAAQPQHF. The CDR3 nucleotides are TGTGCCAGTAGTATAAATACAGGGGCGGCTCAGCCCCAGCATTTT.

This rearrangement joins TRBV5-1 to TRBJ1-6; 9 bases are a match to TRBD1. V was clipped by 3 bases and J by 7 bases; unmatched bases: 2. This CDR3 spans 14 amino acids. Germline V gives CDR1 SGHRS, CDR2 YFSETQ. This CDR3 reads CASSSGQGNSPLHF. The DNA of the CDR3 is TGCGCCAGCAGCTCCGGACAGGGGAATTCACCCCTCCACTTT. Filled out from reference TRBV5-1 and TRBJ1-6, the complete variable domain reads KAGVTQTPRYLIKTRGQQVTLSCSPISGHRSVSWYQQTPGQGLQFLFEYFSETQRNKGNFPGRFSGRQFSNSRSEMNVSTLELGDSALYLCASSSGQGNSPLHFGNGTRLTVT.

This clone occurred a few times. This chain uses TRBV5-5 with TRBJ2-4; D not resolved. V lost 0 bases to trimming and J lost 0 bases, with 13 bases between them. CDR3 length equals 17 residues. Germline loops: CDR1 SGHKS, CDR2 YYEKEE (reference sequence). The CDR3 nucleotides are TGTGCCAGCAGCTTGGATTCACACCGATTAGCCAAAAACATTCAGTACTTC. Protein sequence: CASSLDSHRLAKNIQYF.

V is TRBV6-5 and J is TRBJ1-5, with TRBD1 matching 8 bases. The V segment lost 4 bases and the J segment 3 bases; nucleotides outside the gene matches: 8. The germline V gene has CDR1 MNHEY and CDR2 SVGAGI. There are 16 residues in the CDR3. The CDR3, as DNA: TGTGCCAGCAGTTCGCTATACAGGGGGAACAATCAGCCCCAGCATTTT. Protein product: CASSSLYRGNNQPQHF.

The gene calls are TRBV5-4 and TRBJ1-2; D call uncertain. Germline V gives CDR1 SGHNT, CDR2 YYREEE (reference sequence). This CDR3 has 13 residues. Trimming stripped 4 bases from V and 8 bases from J, with 15 bases between. The CDR3 nucleotides are TGTGCCAGCAGCCCGGGAGAGAACGCGGGCTACACCTTC. Translated: CASSPGENAGYTF.

V and J are TRBV7-8 and TRBJ2-2; 8 positions match TRBD2. The CDR3 has 17 amino acids. CDR1 is SGHVS and CDR2 is FQNEAQ in the germline V gene. V shed 4 bases, J shed 4 bases, and the junction held 11 bases outside the gene matches. The CDR3 loop reads CASSSPVLAGTTGELFF. CDR3 bases: TGTGCCAGCAGCTCCCCTGTGCTAGCGGGTACCACCGGGGAGCTGTTTTTT.

The V gene is TRBV7-2, the J gene TRBJ2-3; 14 nucleotides align to TRBD2. The CDR3 covers 18 residues. V gave up 5 bases and J gave up 4 bases; unmatched junction bases: 11. CDR1 and CDR2 from the germline V gene are SGHTA and FQGNSA. CDR3 region: CASSRTGTSGSSADTQYF. In nucleotides, the CDR3 is TGTGCCAGCAGCCGTACCGGGACTAGCGGGAGTTCCGCAGATACGCAGTATTTT.

The chain joins TRBV11-3 to TRBJ2-3; no reliable D call. CDR3 length equals 14 residues. V was trimmed by 2 bases and J by 1 base, leaving 7 bases between them. Germline CDR1 is SGHNT and CDR2 is YENEEA. The CDR3 sequence is CASSLTQGTDTQYF. In DNA, the CDR3 is TGTGCCAGCAGCTTAACGCAGGGCACAGATACGCAGTATTTT.

The rearrangement joins TRBV4-1 to TRBJ2-4; 11 bases fit TRBD1. This CDR3 comprises 19 residues. V shed 4 bases, J shed 0 bases, and the junction held 11 bases outside the gene matches. Germline-derived CDR1 and CDR2 are MGHRA and YSYEKL. The CDR3 DNA is TGCGCCAGCAGCCTTAGGACAGGGGGCGTGGAGCAAGCCAAAAACATTCAGTACTTC. This codes for CASSLRTGGVEQAKNIQYF.

In this sample, this clone turned up a few times. V usage is TRBV5-4 and J usage is TRBJ2-5; D uncertain. The CDR3 consists of 11 residues. Germline-derived CDR1 and CDR2 are SGHNT and YYREEE (reference sequence). Trimming stripped 4 bases from V and 4 bases from J, with 5 bases between. The CDR3 DNA follows: TGTGCCAGCAGCCGAGGAGAGACCCAGTACTTC. Translating gives CASSRGETQYF.

J is TRBJ2-7 and V is TRBV19, with 7 nucleotides matching TRBD2. V lost 4 bases and J lost 4; bases outside the gene matches: 10. The CDR3 totals 15 residues. Looked up from germline, CDR1 is LNHDA and CDR2 is SQIVND (reference sequence). The CDR3 here is CASSRELASIYEQYF. CDR3 DNA sequence: TGTGCCAGTAGTAGAGAACTAGCGTCGATTTACGAGCAGTACTTC.

V is TRBV7-3 and J is TRBJ2-1; 7 nucleotides line up with TRBD2. Germline CDR1 is SGHTA and CDR2 is FQGTGA. The CDR3 is 16 residues long. After removal of 4 bases from V and 0 bases from J, the junction contained 6 bases not matched to a gene. The CDR3 bases are TGTGCCAGCAGCTCCCGAGGCGGGAGCTCCTACAATGAGCAGTTCTTC. Translated, it gives CASSSRGGSSYNEQFF.

The rearrangement uses TRBV20-1 and TRBJ1-4; tentative D call: TRBD1 (6 bases). CDR1 and CDR2 from the germline V gene are DFQATT and SNEGSKA (reference sequence). V gave up 3 bases and J gave up 0 bases, with 14 bases separating them. The length of the CDR3 is 16 residues. The CDR3 here is CSASYTGSATNEKLFF. The CDR3 DNA is TGCAGTGCTAGTTACACAGGGAGTGCAACTAATGAAAAACTGTTTTTT.

The rearrangement links TRBV6-1 to TRBJ2-7, with TRBD2 matching 12 bases. The germline gives CDR1 MNHNS, CDR2 SASEGT. CDR3 size: 16 residues. V lost 4 bases and J lost 4; bases outside the gene matches: 8. CDR3 nucleotides: TGTGCCAGCAGTGCGGCCTGGACTAGCGGGACTTACGAGCAGTACTTC. Translated: CASSAAWTSGTYEQYF.

The chain joins TRBV6-2 or TRBV6-3 to TRBJ2-7, with D possibly being TRBD1 (6 bases). Looked up from germline, CDR1 is MNHEY and CDR2 is SVGEGT. The germline V and J ends were trimmed by 4 bases and 2 bases, with 21 bases remaining between them. CDR3 length equals 17 residues. The CDR3: CASSSRTPGQTTYEQYF. CDR3 DNA sequence: TGTGCCAGCAGTTCGCGGACTCCGGGACAAACCACCTACGAGCAGTACTTC.

This clone was seen more than once but under ten times. The chain links TRBV28 to TRBJ1-1; 7 nucleotides match TRBD1. Trimming at V came to 7 bases and at J to 1 base, leaving 6 bases not matched to a gene. The V gene's germline CDR1 is MDHEN and CDR2 SYDVKM. This CDR3 comprises 14 residues. This chain's CDR3 is CASTTGQANTEAFF. In nucleotides, the CDR3 is TGTGCCAGCACAACCGGACAGGCGAACACTGAAGCTTTCTTT.

This clone was counted a few times. The chain couples TRBV12-5 to TRBJ1-2; TRBD1 matches at 8 bases. Germline-derived CDR1 and CDR2 are LGHNT and FRNRAP. The V segment lost 2 bases and the J segment 3 bases; nucleotides outside the gene matches: 8. CDR3 size: 16 residues. CDR3 loop: CASGLSRGQSDYGYTF. In nucleotides, the CDR3 is TGTGCTAGTGGTTTGTCCAGGGGGCAAAGTGACTATGGCTACACCTTC.

Only a few counts were recorded for this clone. The V call is TRBV6-1, the J call TRBJ2-5; D gene uncertain. In germline, CDR1 is MNHNS, CDR2 SASEGT. Trimming took 3 bases from V and 0 from J, leaving 11 bases between them. The CDR3 is 15 residues long. CDR3 in DNA: TGTGCCAGCAGTGACCTACAGTGGTACCAAGAGACCCAGTACTTC. The encoded protein is CASSDLQWYQETQYF.

The chain has TRBV7-2 and TRBJ2-1; TRBD2 might be the D (5 bases). Germline V gene sequence: CDR1 SGHTA, CDR2 FQGNSA. The CDR3 extends over 19 amino acids. Trimming took 2 bases from V and 2 from J, leaving 22 bases between them. The CDR3 nucleotides are TGTGCCAGCAGCTTAAATATGAGGGTTCGACGATTCCCCTACAATGAGCAGTTCTTC. Translated: CASSLNMRVRRFPYNEQFF. The complete variable domain, with remaining parts taken from reference TRBV7-2 and TRBJ2-1, reads GAGVSQSPSNKVTEKGKDVELRCDPISGHTALYWYRQSLGQGLEFLIYFQGNSAPDKSGLPSDRFSAERTGGSVSTLTIQRTQQEDSAVYLCASSLNMRVRRFPYNEQFFGPGTRLTVL.

The chain employs TRBV7-9 and TRBJ1-5, with 7 bases aligning to TRBD1. Germline V gene lookup returns CDR1 SEHNR and CDR2 FQNEAQ (reference sequence). V gave up 8 bases and J gave up 6 bases; unmatched junction bases: 4. The CDR3 totals 12 residues. The CDR3: CASAGGSQPQHF. CDR3 DNA: TGTGCCAGCGCAGGGGGGAGTCAGCCCCAGCATTTT. Combining the CDR3 with reference TRBV7-9 and TRBJ1-5 gives the whole variable domain DTGVSQNPRHKITKRGQNVTFRCDPISEHNRLYWYRQTLGQGPEFLTYFQNEAQLEKSRLLSDRFSAERPKGSFSTLEIQRTEQGDSAMYLCASAGGSQPQHFGDGTRLSIL.

The J gene is TRBJ1-3, the V gene TRBV7-6; TRBD1 might be the D (5 bases). Per germline, CDR1 SGHVS and CDR2 FNYEAQ. The ends were cut back, 8 bases at V and 7 bases at J, with 15 bases in the middle. This CDR3 spans 13 amino acids. DNA of the CDR3: TGTGCCAGCGGACATACGACGCGGAACACCATATATTTT. Protein sequence: CASGHTTRNTIYF.

J is TRBJ2-7 and V is TRBV19; 7 bases fit TRBD2. The CDR3 runs 15 residues. V gave up 0 bases and J gave up 6 bases; unmatched junction bases: 8. Per germline, CDR1 LNHDA and CDR2 SQIVND (reference sequence). The CDR3: CASSIDLQREGEQYF. As DNA, the CDR3 is TGTGCCAGTAGTATAGATCTCCAGAGGGAGGGCGAGCAGTACTTC.

The rearrangement links TRBV7-3 to TRBJ2-2; 7 positions agree with TRBD2. The CDR3 runs to 14 residues. The V gene's germline CDR1 is SGHTA and CDR2 FQGTGA. V gave up 5 bases and J gave up 5 bases; unmatched junction bases: 5. The CDR3 loop is CASSPGLSTGELFF. In DNA form, the CDR3 reads TGTGCCAGCAGCCCGGGACTATCTACCGGGGAGCTGTTTTTT. The full variable domain, its missing parts supplied by reference TRBV7-3 and TRBJ2-2, is GAGVSQTPSNKVTEKGKYVELRCDPISGHTALYWYRQSLGQGPEFLIYFQGTGAADDSGLPNDRFFAVRPEGSVSTLKIQRTERGDSAVYLCASSPGLSTGELFFGEGSRLTVL.